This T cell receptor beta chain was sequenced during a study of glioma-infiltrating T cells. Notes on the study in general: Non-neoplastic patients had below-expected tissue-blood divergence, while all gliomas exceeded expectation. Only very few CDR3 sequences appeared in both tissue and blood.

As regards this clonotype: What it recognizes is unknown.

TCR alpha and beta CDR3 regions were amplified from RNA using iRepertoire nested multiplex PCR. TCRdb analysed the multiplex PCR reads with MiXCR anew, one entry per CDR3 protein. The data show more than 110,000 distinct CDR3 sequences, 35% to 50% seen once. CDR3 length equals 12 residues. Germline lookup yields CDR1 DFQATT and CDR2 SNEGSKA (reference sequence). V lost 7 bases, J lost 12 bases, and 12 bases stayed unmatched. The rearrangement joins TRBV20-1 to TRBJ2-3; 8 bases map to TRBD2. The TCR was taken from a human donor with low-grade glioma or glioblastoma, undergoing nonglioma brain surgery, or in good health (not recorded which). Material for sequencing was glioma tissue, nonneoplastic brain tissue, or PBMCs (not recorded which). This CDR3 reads CSVGGATGTQYF. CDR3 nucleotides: TGCAGTGTCGGGGGGGCTACAGGTACCCAGTATTTT.